This T cell receptor beta chain is drawn from a study of T cell changes during pregnancy in multiple sclerosis. Only in-frame clones appear in the TCRdb table, and some are missing; sequencing was by immunoSEQ multiplex PCR. The sample carries 35,000 or so clones, about nine tenths recorded once. Germline assignment: CDR1 KGHSH and CDR2 LQKENI. V was shortened by 1 base and J by 5 bases, with 12 bases between the two germline ends. There are 14 residues in the CDR3. Sequenced here: peripheral blood, sampled in the second trimester of pregnancy. The sequence came from a female donor in good health, enrolled as a control in a pregnancy study. The J gene is TRBJ2-7, the V gene TRBV18; maybe TRBD2 (6 bases). The CDR3 sequence is CASSPRGEKDEQYF. In DNA form, the CDR3 reads TGTGCCAGCTCACCACGGGGGGAGAAGGACGAGCAGTACTTC. Full variable domain (outside the CDR3, taken from reference TRBV18 and TRBJ2-7): NAGVMQNPRHLVRRRGQEARLRCSPMKGHSHVYWYRQLPEEGLKFMVYLQKENIIDESGMPKERFSAEFPKEGPSILRIQQVVRGDSAAYFCASSPRGEKDEQYFGPGTRLTVT.